The source of this T cell receptor beta chain is a study of blood T cell repertoires in COVID-19. At the level of the study: Researchers got acute and convalescent COVID-19 samples from the United States, Italy and Spain. The analysed material was cDNA or gDNA that came from T cells, B-cell-depleted T cells, or PBMCs.

In the original analysis: Amplified reference gene primers provided the basis for estimating nucleated cell counts. The data were produced by immunoSEQ multiplex PCR, yet TCRdb's version contains in-frame clones alone and is incomplete. D and trimming were read from the DNA, whereas the V and J calls and clone size are those reported in that table. The sample gives roughly 76,000 clones, around 80% of which show up once; approximately 39% is in the top ten. Deletions cut 1 base from V and 5 bases from J, with 14 bases between. CDR3 length equals 15 residues. Germline V CDR1 and CDR2: SGHTA, FQGNSA. Sequenced: peripheral blood. The TCR comes from a woman aged 70-85 years with acute or convalescent COVID-19. This sequence joins TRBV7-2 and TRBJ1-2; D is possibly TRBD1 (6 bases). This chain's CDR3 is CASSLGLQGVYGYTF. CDR3 nucleotides: TGTGCCAGCAGCTTAGGATTACAGGGTGTGTATGGCTACACCTTC.